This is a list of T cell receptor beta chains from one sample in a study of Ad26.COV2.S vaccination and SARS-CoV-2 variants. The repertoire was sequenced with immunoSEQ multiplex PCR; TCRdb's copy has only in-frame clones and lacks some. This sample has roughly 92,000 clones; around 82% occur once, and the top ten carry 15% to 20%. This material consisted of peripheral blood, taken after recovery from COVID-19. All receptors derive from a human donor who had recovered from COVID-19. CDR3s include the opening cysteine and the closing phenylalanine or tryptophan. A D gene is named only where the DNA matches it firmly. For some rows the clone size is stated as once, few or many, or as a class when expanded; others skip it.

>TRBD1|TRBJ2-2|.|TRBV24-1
TGTGCCACCAGTGATCCCGGGACAGGGGGCCCCGGGGAGCTGTTTTTT
CATSDPGTGGPGELFF
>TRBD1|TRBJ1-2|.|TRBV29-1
TGCAGCGTCCGGGACAGCCTCTATGGCTACACCTTC
CSVRDSLYGYTF
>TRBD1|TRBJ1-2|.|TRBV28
TGTGCCAGCAGTTCTCGGGACAGACCCCTCTCTAACTATGGCTACACCTTC
CASSSRDRPLSNYGYTF
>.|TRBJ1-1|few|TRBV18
TGTGCCAGCTCACCTACCGGGGGGGGCATCACTGAAGCTTTCTTT
CASSPTGGGITEAFF
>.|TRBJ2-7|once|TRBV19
TGTGCCAGTAGTTCCTCCTACGAGCAGTACTTC
CASSSSYEQYF
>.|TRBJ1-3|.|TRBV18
TGTGCCAGCTCACCGAGTTTCCTGTCTATCTCTGGAAACACCATATATTTT
CASSPSFLSISGNTIYF
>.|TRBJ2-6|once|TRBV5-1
TGCGCCAGCAGCTCGGGTGGGGCCAACGTCCTGACTTTC
CASSSGGANVLTF
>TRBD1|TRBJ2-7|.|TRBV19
TGTGCCAGTAGTGACAGGGGATACGAGCAGTACTTC
CASSDRGYEQYF
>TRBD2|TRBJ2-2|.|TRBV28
TGTGCCAGCAGTCGACTAGCGATAGACACCGGGGAGCTGTTTTTT
CASSRLAIDTGELFF
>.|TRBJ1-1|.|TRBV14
TGTGCCAGCAGCCAAGATGATGGTTTGTTCACTGAAGCTTTCTTT
CASSQDDGLFTEAFF
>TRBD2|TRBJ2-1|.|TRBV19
TGTGCCACACACACTAGCGGGAGGGTCGCCTTTGACAATGAGCAGTTCTTC
CATHTSGRVAFDNEQFF
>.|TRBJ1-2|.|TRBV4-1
TGCGCCAGCAGCCAAGATAGACCAGCCGCTAACTATGGCTACACCTTC
CASSQDRPAANYGYTF
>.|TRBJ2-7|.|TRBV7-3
TGTGCCAGCAGCCCCTCCTTGTTCGAGCAGTACTTC
CASSPSLFEQYF
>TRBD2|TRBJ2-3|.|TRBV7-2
TGTGCCAGCAGCTACCGCGTCAGCGGGAGTTGGTATGGCACAGATACGCAGTATTTT
CASSYRVSGSWYGTDTQYF
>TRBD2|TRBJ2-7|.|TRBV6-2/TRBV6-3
TGTGCCAGCAGTTACTCACCGGATTATCTGGTAGCGGGAGGGTACGAGCAGTACTTC
CASSYSPDYLVAGGYEQYF
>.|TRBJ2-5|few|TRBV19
TGTGCCAGTAGCCCAGGGGCCCTCCAAGAGACCCAGTACTTC
CASSPGALQETQYF
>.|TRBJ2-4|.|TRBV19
TGTGCCAGTAGTATAAAGGGATCGGTCATTCAGTACTTC
CASSIKGSVIQYF
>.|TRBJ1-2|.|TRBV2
TGTGCCAGCAGTGAAACGGGGGTAGGCGGCTACACCTTC
CASSETGVGGYTF
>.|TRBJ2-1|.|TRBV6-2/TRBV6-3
TGTGCCAGCAGTAGAGGTTACAATGAGCAGTTCTTC
CASSRGYNEQFF
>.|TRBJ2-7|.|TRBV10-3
TGTGCCATCAGTGAGGGCCCCGAGCAGTACTTC
CAISEGPEQYF
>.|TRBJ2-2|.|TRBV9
TGTGCCAGCAGCGTAGGGTCCGGGGAGCTGTTTTTT
CASSVGSGELFF
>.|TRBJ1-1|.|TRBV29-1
TGCAGCGGCCACCTCCGAGCTGAAGCTTTCTTT
CSGHLRAEAFF
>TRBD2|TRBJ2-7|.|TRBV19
TGTGCCAGTAGACCCGGGAGGGGGGCCTACGAGCAGTACTTC
CASRPGRGAYEQYF
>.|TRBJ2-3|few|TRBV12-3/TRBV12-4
TGTGCCAGCAGTTCGACAGATACGCAGTATTTT
CASSSTDTQYF
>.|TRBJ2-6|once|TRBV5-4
TGTGCCAGCAGCTCCCAAAACTCTGGGGCCAACGTCCTGACTTTC
CASSSQNSGANVLTF
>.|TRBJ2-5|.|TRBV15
TGTGCCACCAGCAATTACGCAGAGACCCAGTACTTC
CATSNYAETQYF
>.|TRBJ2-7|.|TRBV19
TGTGCCAGTAGTATAGGGGCAGGACGCTACGAGCAGTACTTC
CASSIGAGRYEQYF
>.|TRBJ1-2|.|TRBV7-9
TGTGCCAGCAGCGGGCAGGACAGCCTTGTCTATGGCTACACCTTC
CASSGQDSLVYGYTF
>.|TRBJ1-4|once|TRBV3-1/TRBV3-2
TGTGCCAGCAGCCAAGGCGGGGTAGAAAAACTGTTTTTT
CASSQGGVEKLFF
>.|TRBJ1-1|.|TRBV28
TGTGCCAGCAGTTTATGGGGCCAGGGAAGTGGAGCTTTCTTT
CASSLWGQGSGAFF
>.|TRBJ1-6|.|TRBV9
TGTGCCAGCACCGTAGGGCCTGGAACACCCCTCCACTTT
CASTVGPGTPLHF
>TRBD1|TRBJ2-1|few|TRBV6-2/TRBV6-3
TGTGCCAGCAGTTGGCAACAGGGGGATGAGCAGTTCTTC
CASSWQQGDEQFF
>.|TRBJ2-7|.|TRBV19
TGTGCCAGTGGAGGATGGGGTTTTGTGCAGTACTTC
CASGGWGFVQYF
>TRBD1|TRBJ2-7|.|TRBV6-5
TGTGCCAGCAGTTGGGGCGCAGGGGGCTACGAGCAGTACTTC
CASSWGAGGYEQYF
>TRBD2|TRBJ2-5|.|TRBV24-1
TGTGCCACCAGTGACCCGACTAGCAGTCGAGAGACCCAGTACTTC
CATSDPTSSRETQYF
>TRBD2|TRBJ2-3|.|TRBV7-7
TGTGCCAGCAGCTTTGGGGAGGGAGATACGCAGTATTTT
CASSFGEGDTQYF
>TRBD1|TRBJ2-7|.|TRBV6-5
TGTGCCAGCAGTTACCGGGGACAGGGGTCTCACGAGCAGTACTTC
CASSYRGQGSHEQYF
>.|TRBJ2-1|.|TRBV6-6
TGTGCCATCGCAGGGGGGCCAAAACCAGATGAGCAGTTCTTC
CAIAGGPKPDEQFF
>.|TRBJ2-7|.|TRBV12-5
TGTGCTAGTGGTTTCGGGGGAATCTACGAGCAGTACTTC
CASGFGGIYEQYF
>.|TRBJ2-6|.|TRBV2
TGTGCCAGCAGTGAAAGTTTCGGCGGGGACGGGAGGGCCAACGTCCTGACTTTC
CASSESFGGDGRANVLTF
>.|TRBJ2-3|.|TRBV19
TGTGCCAGTAGTAATGCGGCAGATACGCAGTATTTT
CASSNAADTQYF
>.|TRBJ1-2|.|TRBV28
TGTGCCAGCAGTTACATAGGACCGCTTGGCTCTAACTATGGCTACACCTTC
CASSYIGPLGSNYGYTF
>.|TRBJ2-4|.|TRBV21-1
TGTGCCAGCAGGGGACTAGCGGGCCCATTAGCCAAAAACATTCAGTACTTC
CASRGLAGPLAKNIQYF
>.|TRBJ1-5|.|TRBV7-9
TGTGCCAGCAGCTTAGGGGGGGACGGACACCCGACGGAGCCCCAGCATTTT
CASSLGGDGHPTEPQHF
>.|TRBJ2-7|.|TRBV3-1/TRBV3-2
TGTGCCAGCAGCCTTTCGAGTGCTCAGCAGTACTTC
CASSLSSAQQYF
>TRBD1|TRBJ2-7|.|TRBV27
TGTGCCAGCAGTCCAGGCTGGGGACAGAAAGACTCCTACGAGCAGTACTTC
CASSPGWGQKDSYEQYF
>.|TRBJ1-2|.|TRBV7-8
TGTGCCAGCAGCTTGGGGGGCTATGGCTACACCTTC
CASSLGGYGYTF
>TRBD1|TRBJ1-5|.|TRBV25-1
TGTGCCCAAGAAGAACGGACCGGGACAGGGGACCATCAGCCCCAGCATTTT
CAQEERTGTGDHQPQHF
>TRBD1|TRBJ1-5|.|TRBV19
TGTGCCAGTAGTATCCCAGGGGGTGGTCAGCCCCAGCATTTT
CASSIPGGGQPQHF
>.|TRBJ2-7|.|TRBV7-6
TGTGCCAGCAGCTCCACTCTCGGCTCCTACGAGCAGTACTTC
CASSSTLGSYEQYF
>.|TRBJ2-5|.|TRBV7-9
TGTGCCAGCAGCTCCTTAGGCAACAGTCAAGAGACCCAGTACTTC
CASSSLGNSQETQYF
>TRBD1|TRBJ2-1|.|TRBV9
TGTGCCAGCGGCCCCGAGGGACAGTCCTACAATGAGCAGTTCTTC
CASGPEGQSYNEQFF
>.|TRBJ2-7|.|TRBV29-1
TGCAGCGTTATATCGGGGGTAAGCTCCTACGAGCAGTACTTC
CSVISGVSSYEQYF
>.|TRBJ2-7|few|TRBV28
TGTGCCAGCAGTTCTAAGAGGGTCGGCTCCTACGAGCAGTACTTC
CASSSKRVGSYEQYF
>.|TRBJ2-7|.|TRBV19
TGTGCCAGTAGTTGGCGGGGAGCGGGCAGCTCCTACGAGCAGTACTTC
CASSWRGAGSSYEQYF
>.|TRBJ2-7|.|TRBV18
TGTGCCAGCTCACCGGGGCGGGACGAGCAGTACTTC
CASSPGRDEQYF